The present entry profiles one TCR beta chain with its context. The sample belongs to a study of preoperative IRX-2 immunotherapy in early breast cancer. Sequencing was performed with immunoSEQ multiplex PCR; in TCRdb, only in-frame clones are kept and a portion is missing. This table holds tens of thousands of clones, 82% found once. Treatment in this sample: preoperative locoregional IRX-2 cytokine immunotherapy. This phase Ib study tested locoregional IRX-2 cytokine immunotherapy given before surgery. The sample here was lymph node tissue, taken after IRX-2 immunotherapy. The receptor's source is a human donor with breast cancer.

The DNA for the CDR3 is TGTGCCAGTAGGGGGACTAGCGACGATACGCAGTATTTT. This encodes CASRGTSDDTQYF. The chain joins TRBV19 to TRBJ2-3, with 10 bases that match TRBD2. Germline V gene lookup returns CDR1 LNHDA and CDR2 SQIVND (reference sequence). Trimming took 6 bases from V and 6 from J; bases not matched to a gene: 3. CDR3 length: 13 residues.